This paragraph reports one T cell receptor (beta chain). No antigen is known for it. The data belong to a study of cytomegalovirus exposure and HLA in healthy donors. Study-level results: Altogether, 160 or so TCR beta chains were recorded as cytomegalovirus-associated.

Germline values: CDR1 MDHEN, CDR2 SYDVKM. Trimming pared 4 bases from V and 8 bases from J, leaving 17 bases between. CDR3 size: 15 residues. PCR amplification relied on 60 Vbeta primers (plus 13 Jbeta primers). Data came from immunoSEQ multiplex PCR; TCRdb stores just in-frame clones and leaves some out. Of about 140,000 clones listed, over 60% are singletons. V and J are TRBV28 and TRBJ1-4, with D perhaps TRBD1 (6 bases). This clonotype was obtained from a man aged 40-49 years in good health and CMV-seropositive. The sample was PBMCs. The CDR3 DNA reads TGTGCCAGCAGTTCCTACCGACACAGGGAAGAAAAACTGTTTTTT. Translation gives CASSSYRHREEKLFF.